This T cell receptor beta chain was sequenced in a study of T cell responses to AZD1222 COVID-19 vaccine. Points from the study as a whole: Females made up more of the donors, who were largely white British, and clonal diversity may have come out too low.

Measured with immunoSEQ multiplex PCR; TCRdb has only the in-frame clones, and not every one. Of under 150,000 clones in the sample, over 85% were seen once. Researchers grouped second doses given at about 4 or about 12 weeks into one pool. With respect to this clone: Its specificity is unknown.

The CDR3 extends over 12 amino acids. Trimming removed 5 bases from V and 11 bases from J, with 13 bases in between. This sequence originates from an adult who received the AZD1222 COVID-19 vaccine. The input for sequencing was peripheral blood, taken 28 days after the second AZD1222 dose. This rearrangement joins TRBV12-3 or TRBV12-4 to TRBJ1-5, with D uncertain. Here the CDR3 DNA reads TGTGCCAGCAGTAAACAGCGCGGGTCCCAGCATTTT. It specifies CASSKQRGSQHF.